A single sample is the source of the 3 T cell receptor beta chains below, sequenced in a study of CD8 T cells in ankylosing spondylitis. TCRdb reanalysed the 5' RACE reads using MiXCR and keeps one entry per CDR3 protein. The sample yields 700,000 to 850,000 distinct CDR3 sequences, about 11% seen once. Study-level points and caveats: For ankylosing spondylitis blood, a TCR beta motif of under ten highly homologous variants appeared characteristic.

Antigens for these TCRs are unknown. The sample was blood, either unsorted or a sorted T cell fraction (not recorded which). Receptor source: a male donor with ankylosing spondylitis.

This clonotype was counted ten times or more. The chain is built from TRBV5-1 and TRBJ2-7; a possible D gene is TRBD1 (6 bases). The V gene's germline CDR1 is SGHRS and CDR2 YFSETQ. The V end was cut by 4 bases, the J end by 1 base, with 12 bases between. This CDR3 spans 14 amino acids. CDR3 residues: CASSLSTGSYEQYF. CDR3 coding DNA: TGCGCCAGCAGCCTCTCGACAGGTTCCTACGAGCAGTACTTC.

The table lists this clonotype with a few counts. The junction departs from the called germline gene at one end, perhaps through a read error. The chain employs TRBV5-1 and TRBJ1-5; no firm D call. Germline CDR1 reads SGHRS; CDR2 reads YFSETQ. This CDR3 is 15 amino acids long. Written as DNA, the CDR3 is TGCGCCAGCGGCTTGGATGGGCACCTCAATCAGCCCCAGCATTTT. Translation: CASGLDGHLNQPQHF. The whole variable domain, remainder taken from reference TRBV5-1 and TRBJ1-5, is KAGVTQTPRYLIKTRGQQVTLSCSPISGHRSVSWYQQTPGQGLQFLFEYFSETQRNKGNFPGRFSGRQFSNSRSEMNVSTLELGDSALYLCASGLDGHLNQPQHFGDGTRLSIL.

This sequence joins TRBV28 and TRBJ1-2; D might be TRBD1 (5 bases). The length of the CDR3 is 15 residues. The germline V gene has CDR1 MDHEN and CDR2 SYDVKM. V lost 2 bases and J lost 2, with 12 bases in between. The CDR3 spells CASSLKTVPNYGYTF. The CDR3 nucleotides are TGTGCCAGCAGTTTAAAGACAGTACCCAACTATGGCTACACCTTC.